Each of the 23 T cell receptor beta chains below was sequenced from the same sample in a study of CD8 T cells in ankylosing spondylitis. TCRdb re-called the 5' RACE reads with MiXCR, one entry per CDR3 protein. The sample yields about 360,000 distinct CDR3 sequences, 20% to 25% seen once. Sample: blood, either unsorted or a sorted T cell fraction (not recorded which). These receptors all come from a male donor with ankylosing spondylitis or in good health (not recorded which).

The gene calls are TRBV7-6 and TRBJ2-7; 12 nucleotides align to TRBD1. The CDR3 spans 19 residues. Germline loops: CDR1 SGHVS, CDR2 FNYEAQ. Losses at the gene ends were 1 base for V and 4 bases for J; bases not matched to a gene: 14. The CDR3 loop reads CASSLGGGAGTGGLYEQYF. The CDR3 coding sequence is TGTGCCAGCAGCTTAGGCGGTGGGGCTGGGACAGGGGGCTTGTACGAGCAGTACTTC.

The chain combines TRBV6-5 with TRBJ2-1, with 9 positions matching TRBD2. The CDR3 contains 15 residues. V lost 4 bases, J lost 7 bases, and 8 bases stayed unmatched. Germline assignment: CDR1 MNHEY and CDR2 SVGAGI. CDR3 in DNA: TGTGCCAGCAGTTGGTCTAGCGGGGTTGAGAATGAGCAGTTCTTC. Protein sequence: CASSWSSGVENEQFF.

This clonotype has only a few counts. The chain uses TRBV6-5 and TRBJ2-2; D may match TRBD1 or TRBD2 (6 bases each). Looked up from germline, CDR1 is MNHEY and CDR2 is SVGAGI. This CDR3 contains 16 residues. Trimming removed 1 base from V and 4 bases from J, with 13 bases in between. CDR3 region: CASSYLGGPSTGELFF. CDR3 DNA: TGTGCCAGCAGTTACTTAGGGGGGCCGAGCACCGGGGAGCTGTTTTTT.

J is TRBJ2-3 and V is TRBV4-2; D remains unclear. Germline V gene lookup returns CDR1 LGHNA and CDR2 YNFKEQ. The CDR3 has 13 amino acids. Deletions cut 5 bases from V and 4 bases from J, with 10 bases between. The CDR3 protein is CASSAYPADTQYF. In nucleotides, the CDR3 is TGTGCCAGCAGCGCATATCCGGCAGATACGCAGTATTTT.

This clonotype was counted a few times. This rearrangement joins TRBV7-3 to TRBJ2-3, with TRBD2 matching 14 bases. V was pared by 5 bases and J by 5 bases, with 12 bases of the junction left unmatched. This CDR3 is 18 amino acids long. In germline, CDR1 is SGHTA, CDR2 FQGTGA. CDR3 in amino acids: CASSPHPGTSGGRDTQYF. DNA of the CDR3: TGTGCCAGCAGCCCCCACCCAGGGACTAGCGGGGGCCGAGATACGCAGTATTTT.

The chain combines TRBV12-5 with TRBJ2-1; a weak D match, TRBD2 (6 bases). V lost 3 bases to trimming and J lost 4 bases, with 25 bases between them. The CDR3 sequence is 19 residues long. Germline values: CDR1 LGHNT, CDR2 FRNRAP. CDR3 nucleotide sequence: TGTGCTAGTGGTTTCAACCGGGACTCCTTTTTATTGTCATACAATGAGCAGTTCTTC. Protein: CASGFNRDSFLLSYNEQFF.

The rearrangement uses TRBV10-3 and TRBJ1-1; maybe TRBD1 (6 bases). The CDR3 totals 12 residues. Germline loops: CDR1 ENHRY, CDR2 SYGVKD. V lost 6 bases and J lost 5, with 10 bases in between. DNA of the CDR3: TGTGCCATCAGCGGACAGCAGACTGAAGCTTTCTTT. It yields the protein CAISGQQTEAFF.

V gene TRBV12-3 or TRBV12-4 combines with J gene TRBJ2-1, with D perhaps TRBD1 (5 bases). V was pared by 4 bases and J by 10 bases, with 14 bases between. The CDR3 length is 13 residues. CDR3 protein: CASSSGSLSEQFF. The CDR3 DNA sequence: TGTGCCAGCAGTTCAGGGTCTCTAAGCGAGCAGTTCTTC.

This clonotype occurred a few times. This sequence joins TRBV6-5 and TRBJ2-5; D gene unclear. Trimming shortened V by 2 bases and J by 5 bases, and 12 bases separated the two germline ends. CDR3 size: 14 residues. In germline, CDR1 is MNHEY, CDR2 SVGAGI. In DNA, the CDR3 is TGTGCCAGCAGTTACCTTCGACTTCGGGAGACCCAGTACTTC. It codes for CASSYLRLRETQYF.

This clonotype was counted only a few times. V and J are TRBV7-9 and TRBJ1-1, with a possible D match to TRBD1 (6 bases). CDR3 length: 13 residues. The germline gives CDR1 SEHNR, CDR2 FQNEAQ (reference sequence). Trimming shortened V by 6 bases and J by 4 bases, and 12 bases separated the two germline ends. The CDR3 bases are TGTGCCAGCAGGAACACAGGGCTCACTGAAGCTTTCTTT. This codes for CASRNTGLTEAFF.

Only a few counts were recorded for this clonotype. V and J are TRBV5-1 and TRBJ2-7; D may be TRBD1 (6 bases). The CDR3 is made up of 16 amino acids. Trimming removed 4 bases at V and 1 base at J, with 18 bases between. The germline V gene encodes CDR1 SGHRS and CDR2 YFSETQ. This CDR3 reads CASSLGQGLSSYEQYF. The CDR3 DNA reads TGCGCCAGCAGCCTTGGGCAGGGGCTTTCTTCCTACGAGCAGTACTTC.

This clonotype was seen a handful of times. The chain recombines TRBV7-9 with TRBJ2-7; 9 bases match TRBD2. The CDR3 is made up of 14 amino acids. With 4 bases clipped from V and 3 bases from J, the junction kept 4 bases outside the gene matches. Germline V gene sequence: CDR1 SEHNR, CDR2 FQNEAQ (reference sequence). In DNA, the CDR3 is TGTGCCAGCAGCTCTAGCGGGGCGGACTACGAGCAGTACTTC. Protein: CASSSSGADYEQYF.

This clonotype was seen a handful of times. This chain connects TRBV4-1 to TRBJ2-3; 8 positions match TRBD2. V lost 0 bases, J lost 2 bases, and 4 bases stayed unmatched. This CDR3 comprises 16 residues. Per germline, CDR1 MGHRA and CDR2 YSYEKL. In DNA form, the CDR3 reads TGCGCCAGCAGCCAAGATCACGGGGGGGACACAGATACGCAGTATTTT. It yields the protein CASSQDHGGDTDTQYF.

This clonotype was seen more than once but under ten times. J is TRBJ2-7 and V is TRBV7-8, with no clear D. CDR1 is SGHVS and CDR2 is FQNEAQ in the germline V gene. The CDR3 extends over 12 amino acids. Trimming left V 4 bases short and J 4 bases short, with 8 bases between. The CDR3 spells CASSSNGYEQYF. CDR3 DNA sequence: TGTGCCAGCAGCTCAAACGGGTACGAGCAGTACTTC.

The genes are TRBV29-1 and TRBJ1-2, with D perhaps matching TRBD1 (5 bases). This CDR3 comprises 13 residues. V was trimmed by 4 bases and J by 6 bases, leaving 15 bases between them. CDR1 SQVTM and CDR2 ANQGSEA come from the germline V gene. The CDR3 region has the DNA TGCAGCGTTGCGTCTGGGGACGGGAATGGCTACACCTTC. Translating gives CSVASGDGNGYTF.

This clonotype was seen more than once but under ten times. J is TRBJ2-1 and V is TRBV10-3; weak D call: TRBD1 (5 bases). CDR1 and CDR2 from the germline V gene are ENHRY and SYGVKD. The CDR3 covers 17 residues. V was shortened by 3 bases and J by 0 bases, with 15 bases between the two germline ends. CDR3 region: CAISDDGALRSYNEQFF. CDR3 sequence (DNA): TGTGCCATCAGTGACGATGGGGCTCTACGCTCCTACAATGAGCAGTTCTTC.

The chain combines TRBV11-2 with TRBJ1-3; no firm D call. Germline lookup yields CDR1 SGHAT and CDR2 FQNNGV. The CDR3 is 14 residues long. The ends were cut back, 5 bases at V and 2 bases at J, with 10 bases in the middle. CDR3 nucleotides: TGTGCCAGCAGCGGGTGGGCGGCTGGAAACACCATATATTTT. Its protein product is CASSGWAAGNTIYF.

The chain has TRBV20-1 and TRBJ1-4; 7 bases match TRBD1. The trim removed 5 bases at V and 5 bases at J, leaving 8 bases unmatched. This CDR3 comprises 14 residues. Germline-derived CDR1 and CDR2 are DFQATT and SNEGSKA (reference sequence). The CDR3: CSASGTAGNEKLFF. The CDR3 nucleotides are TGCAGTGCTTCCGGGACAGCCGGAAATGAAAAACTGTTTTTT.

This clonotype was observed a handful of times. The CDR3 bases are TGCGCCAGCAGCCAAGGTCCGGGGACTAGGCCAGATACGCAGTATTTT. Translating gives CASSQGPGTRPDTQYF. The chain links TRBV4-1 to TRBJ2-3, with 8 bases identical to TRBD2. The length of the CDR3 is 16 residues. Losses at the gene ends were 1 base for V and 4 bases for J; bases not matched to a gene: 7. Germline assignment: CDR1 MGHRA and CDR2 YSYEKL.

This clonotype turned up a few times. The chain recombines TRBV5-4 with TRBJ2-2; 9 bases are a match to TRBD1. Looked up from germline, CDR1 is SGHNT and CDR2 is YYREEE (reference sequence). The CDR3 spans 16 residues. Losses at the gene ends were 0 bases for V and 3 bases for J; bases not matched to a gene: 3. For the CDR3, the DNA is TGTGCCAGCAGCTTGGCGGGACAGGGCGACACCGGGGAGCTGTTTTTT. It translates to CASSLAGQGDTGELFF.

This chain links TRBV20-1 with TRBJ2-5; either TRBD1 or TRBD2 may fit D (5 bases each). Germline V lookup: CDR1 DFQATT, CDR2 SNEGSKA (reference sequence). The CDR3 has 13 residues. Deletions cut 5 bases from V and 3 bases from J, with 13 bases between. The CDR3: CSAEGDHKETQYF. As DNA, the CDR3 is TGCAGTGCTGAAGGGGACCACAAAGAGACCCAGTACTTC.

This clonotype was seen only a few times. The chain has TRBV20-1 and TRBJ1-2, with D perhaps TRBD1 (6 bases). This CDR3 region has 9 residues. CDR1 is DFQATT, CDR2 SNEGSKA, per germline (reference sequence). Between the trimmed V and J ends, which lost 8 bases and 7 bases, there was a span of 8 bases. The CDR3 sequence is CSRTVGYTF. The CDR3 bases are TGCAGTAGGACAGTTGGCTACACCTTC.

V usage is TRBV27 and J usage is TRBJ1-5, with 7 bases that match TRBD1. Germline V gene sequence: CDR1 MNHEY, CDR2 SMNVEV (reference sequence). Trimming at V came to 4 bases and at J to 8 bases, leaving 5 bases not matched to a gene. This CDR3 is 13 amino acids long. The CDR3: CASSSGGREPQHF. The CDR3, as DNA: TGTGCCAGCAGTTCAGGGGGGCGGGAGCCCCAGCATTTT.